This T cell receptor beta chain is from a study of T cells in Graves' hyperthyroidism and ophthalmopathy. Study results and caveats: Most clonotypes that expanded in the thyroid above 0.001 also showed up in blood.

Amplified TCR beta CDR3 regions came from RNA transcripts. During a first-round RT-PCR of the TCR CDR3, the HTBI primer set was used. TCRdb fed the multiplex PCR reads into MiXCR, producing one record per CDR3 protein. The data hold under 400,000 distinct CDR3 sequences, with roughly 14% observed a single time. Trimming took 2 bases from V and 6 from J; bases not matched to a gene: 6. The CDR3 spans 14 residues. Germline CDR1 SGHVS, CDR2 FQNEAQ. About this clonotype itself: Its specificity is not known.

The rearrangement uses TRBV7-8 and TRBJ1-1; 7 nucleotides agree with TRBD1. The TCR was taken from a woman aged 18 to 35 with Graves' hyperthyroidism that later progressed to Graves' ophthalmopathy. Sequencing input: blood. CDR3 sequence: CASSLQTGIAEAFF. CDR3 bases: TGTGCCAGCAGCTTACAGACAGGGATCGCTGAAGCTTTCTTT.